These 30 T cell receptor beta chains originate from one sample sequenced in a study of human T cells and chemical hapten exposure. Time point described: patch test 1, 2 weeks after DPC sensitization. Treatment noted: therapeutic diphenylcyclopropenone sensitization with weekly scalp DPC. TCRdb passed the RACE reads through MiXCR, listing each CDR3 protein once. The sample carries some 87,000 distinct CDR3 sequences, 10% recorded once. The material sequenced was whole blood, taken in connection with sensitization to the hapten diphenylcyclopropenone (DPC). These receptor sequences come from a woman aged 45-65 years with alopecia areata. Some clones in this sample may be carry-over from other donors' samples.

In its sample, this clonotype was seen a few times. This chain connects TRBV29-1 to TRBJ1-1, with D hard to call. The CDR3 spans 13 residues. CDR1 SQVTM and CDR2 ANQGSEA come from the germline V gene. The V end lost 3 bases, the J end lost 1 base, and 9 bases lay between the germline ends. As DNA, the CDR3 is TGCAGCGTTGAGAGCCAGCCGAACACTGAAGCTTTCTTT. This translates into CSVESQPNTEAFF. Variable domain in full (rest from reference TRBV29-1 and TRBJ1-1): SAVISQKPSRDICQRGTSLTIQCQVDSQVTMMFWYRQQPGQSLTLIATANQGSEATYESGFVIDKFPISRPNLTFSTLTVSNMSPEDSSIYLCSVESQPNTEAFFGQGTRLTVV.

This clonotype turned up a few times. The chain is built from TRBV9 and TRBJ1-1; D is perhaps TRBD1 (6 bases). Trimming left V 4 bases short and J 0 bases short, with 16 bases between. CDR1 and CDR2 (germline): SGDLS, YYNGEE. The length of the CDR3 is 16 residues. The CDR3 DNA is TGTGCCAGCAGCCCCCTGAGGACAGTAATGAACACTGAAGCTTTCTTT. This sequence encodes CASSPLRTVMNTEAFF.

This clonotype has a handful of counts. The CDR3 DNA reads TGCGCCAGCAGCCTCACGGGATCGAACATCCCCATCGGAGCTTTCTTT. As protein: CASSLTGSNIPIGAFF. The rearrangement links TRBV5-1 to TRBJ1-1; D not certain. Germline V CDR1 and CDR2: SGHRS, YFSETQ. CDR3 size: 16 residues. Trimming cost V 4 bases and J 10 bases, with 26 bases left between them.

This clonotype was counted between two and nine times. The chain combines TRBV7-3 with TRBJ1-1; D gene ambiguous. V dropped 2 bases and J dropped 1 base, with 14 bases sitting between them. CDR1 is SGHTA and CDR2 is FQGTGA in the germline V gene. The CDR3 consists of 16 residues. The CDR3, as DNA: TGTGCCAGCAGCTTAGGGTCAGCCGCCTCGAACACTGAAGCTTTCTTT. It encodes CASSLGSAASNTEAFF.

CDR3 nucleotide sequence: TGCAGCGTTGAGGGAGGTAACAGGGGGAATGAGCAGTTCTTC. Translated, it gives CSVEGGNRGNEQFF. The J gene is TRBJ2-1, the V gene TRBV29-1, with 8 bases identical to TRBD1. Germline lookup yields CDR1 SQVTM and CDR2 ANQGSEA. After removal of 3 bases from V and 7 bases from J, the junction contained 8 bases not matched to a gene. The CDR3 loop spans 14 amino acids.

As regards this clonotype: A read error is possible here, since a much larger clone lies one base away. V gene TRBV11-2 combines with J gene TRBJ2-1; D call uncertain. CDR1 and CDR2 from the germline V gene are SGHAT and FQNNGV. The CDR3 is 15 residues long. The DNA for the CDR3 is TGTGCCAGCAGCTTATCCTCCTCGTTCTACTATGAGCAGTTCTTC. This translates into CASSLSSSFYYEQFF.

Note on this clonotype: Here the CDR3 omits its conserved ending phenylalanine or tryptophan, so a read error is the likely source. The V and J genes are TRBV2 and TRBJ2-2; D unclear. Deletions cut 5 bases from V and 0 bases from J, with 10 bases between. The germline CDR1 and CDR2 sequences are SNHLY and FYNNEI. This CDR3 contains 15 residues. For the CDR3, the DNA is TGTGCCAGCAGTTACATAGGAGCGAACACCGGGGAGCTGTTTTGT. Encoded protein: CASSYIGANTGELFC.

This clonotype was observed many times. The V call is TRBV23-1, the J call TRBJ2-1; D is unclear. TRBV23-1 is an ORF, with its function uncertain. Trimming removed 2 bases at V and 0 bases at J, with 8 bases between. The CDR3 extends over 15 amino acids. Here the CDR3 DNA reads TGCGCCAGCAGTCAAGACGGACCCTCCTACAATGAGCAGTTCTTC. It specifies CASSQDGPSYNEQFF.

This clonotype was counted at least ten times. CDR3 residues: CASGTGPSTDTQYF. The DNA of the CDR3 is TGTGCCAGCGGGACAGGGCCGAGCACAGATACGCAGTATTTT. The V gene is TRBV6-1, the J gene TRBJ2-3, with 9 positions matching TRBD1. V trimming: 8 bases; J trimming: 0 bases; junction bases outside the gene matches: 3. Germline lookup yields CDR1 MNHNS and CDR2 SASEGT. This CDR3 contains 14 residues.

This clonotype was detected many times. J is TRBJ1-5 and V is TRBV5-1, with 7 bases that match TRBD1. The CDR3 has 15 amino acids. Germline-derived CDR1 and CDR2 are SGHRS and YFSETQ. Trimming removed 0 bases from V and 0 bases from J; junction bases left unmatched: 0. CDR3 bases: TGCGCCAGCAGCTTGGAGGGGGCTAGCAATCAGCCCCAGCATTTT. Its translation: CASSLEGASNQPQHF.

This clonotype was recorded at least ten times. The V call is TRBV12-3 or TRBV12-4, the J call TRBJ2-6, with D unclear. V was shortened by 5 bases and J by 0 bases, with 14 bases between the two germline ends. The CDR3 covers 17 residues. The CDR3 sequence is CASSPPSRSSGANVLTF. The CDR3 nucleotides are TGTGCCAGCAGTCCCCCATCCCGAAGCTCTGGGGCCAACGTCCTGACTTTC.

The chain joins TRBV7-3 to TRBJ2-2; 9 positions agree with TRBD2. Trimming cost V 2 bases and J 1 base; bases outside gene matches: 11. Germline V gene sequence: CDR1 SGHTA, CDR2 FQGTGA. The CDR3 is made up of 19 amino acids. The CDR3 nucleotides read TGTGCCAGCAGCTTACGCCCAGGACTAGCGAGAAGGAACACCGGGGAGCTGTTTTTT. Translation gives CASSLRPGLARRNTGELFF.

This clonotype occurred a few times. The chain's CDR3 is CASRVDRAYEQYF. The DNA of the CDR3 is TGCGCCAGCAGAGTCGACAGGGCCTACGAGCAGTACTTC. The chain has TRBV5-1 and TRBJ2-7; 7 bases line up with TRBD1. CDR3 length: 13 amino acids. Germline CDR1 reads SGHRS; CDR2 reads YFSETQ. V shed 5 bases and J 2 bases; nucleotides not matched to a gene: 4.

The genes are TRBV12-3 or TRBV12-4 and TRBJ1-3, with D uncertain. Trimming cost V 7 bases and J 3 bases, with 13 bases left between them. There are 14 residues in the CDR3. CDR3 protein: CASTYWGGGNTIYF. The DNA for the CDR3 is TGTGCCAGCACCTATTGGGGTGGTGGAAACACCATATATTTT.

This clonotype was detected only a few times. V usage is TRBV12-5 and J usage is TRBJ1-1; TRBD1 matches 7 bases. The germline CDR1 and CDR2 sequences are LGHNT and FRNRAP. V shed 5 bases and J 8 bases; nucleotides not matched to a gene: 2. The CDR3 loop spans 11 amino acids. The CDR3 sequence is CASGEGQEAFF. In DNA, the CDR3 is TGTGCTAGTGGTGAGGGACAGGAAGCTTTCTTT.

The chain joins TRBV5-4 to TRBJ2-3; 10 nucleotides align to TRBD2. V lost 5 bases and J lost 1; bases outside the gene matches: 4. Germline CDR1 SGHNT, CDR2 YYREEE (reference sequence). The CDR3 is 15 amino acids. The CDR3: CASRGGTSGTDTQYF. DNA of the CDR3: TGTGCCAGCAGAGGCGGGACTAGCGGCACAGATACGCAGTATTTT.

This clonotype occurred many times. V usage is TRBV2 and J usage is TRBJ1-3; 7 nucleotides align to TRBD1. From germline, CDR1 is SNHLY and CDR2 FYNNEI. The CDR3 has 15 amino acids. The V and J ends lost 4 bases and 0 bases, in that order; junction bases with no gene match: 3. The CDR3 loop reads CASSATGLSGNTIYF. Written as DNA, the CDR3 is TGTGCCAGCAGTGCGACAGGGCTCTCTGGAAACACCATATATTTT.

This clonotype showed up just a few times. V is TRBV12-3 or TRBV12-4 and J is TRBJ2-3, with TRBD2 matching over 15 bases. The CDR3 length is 15 residues. V shed 8 bases and J 3 bases; nucleotides not matched to a gene: 3. The CDR3 DNA sequence: TGTGCCAGCCGGACTAGCGGGAGGGCGACAGATACGCAGTATTTT. The encoded protein is CASRTSGRATDTQYF.

V and J are TRBV29-1 and TRBJ2-1; 16 bases fit TRBD2. There are 18 residues in the CDR3. Germline CDR1 is SQVTM and CDR2 is ANQGSEA. V gave up 0 bases and J gave up 4 bases; unmatched junction bases: 6. CDR3 in amino acids: CSVEDRLGLAGGYNEQFF. Written as DNA, the CDR3 is TGCAGCGTTGAAGATCGATTGGGACTAGCGGGAGGGTACAATGAGCAGTTCTTC.

This clonotype was detected a few times. The chain carries TRBV6-5 and TRBJ2-1; 9 positions agree with TRBD2. The trim removed 5 bases at V and 5 bases at J, leaving 4 bases unmatched. This CDR3 has 14 amino acids. Germline V gene sequence: CDR1 MNHEY, CDR2 SVGAGI. The CDR3 loop is CASSSGRNHNEQFF. In DNA, the CDR3 is TGTGCCAGCAGTAGCGGGAGGAATCACAATGAGCAGTTCTTC.

V and J are TRBV23-1 and TRBJ2-3, with 7 bases identical to TRBD2. TRBV23-1 has ORF status, its function being uncertain. Trimming took 0 bases from V and 5 from J; bases not matched to a gene: 11. The CDR3 is 17 residues long. The CDR3 reads CASSQSLLAPREDTQYF. CDR3 nucleotides: TGCGCCAGCAGTCAATCCCTACTAGCGCCCAGGGAAGATACGCAGTATTTT.

The rearrangement joins TRBV12-3 or TRBV12-4 to TRBJ2-5; 8 bases are a match to TRBD1. The CDR3 is 13 amino acids. Losses at the gene ends were 6 bases for V and 3 bases for J; bases not matched to a gene: 3. CDR3 bases: TGTGCCAGCAGCCGGACAGGGAAAGAGACCCAGTACTTC. Its protein product is CASSRTGKETQYF.

The V and J genes are TRBV7-8 and TRBJ2-3, with TRBD2 matching over 7 bases. The J segment lost 6 bases and the V segment lost 0 bases, leaving 6 bases of the junction unmatched. There are 15 residues in the CDR3. Germline assignment: CDR1 SGHVS and CDR2 FQNEAQ. The CDR3 spells CASSLAGGPGDTQYF. The CDR3 coding sequence is TGTGCCAGCAGCTTAGCGGGAGGGCCGGGGGATACGCAGTATTTT.

Ten or more counts support this clonotype. The chain is built from TRBV20-1 and TRBJ1-1; D unclear. This CDR3 region has 15 residues. With 0 bases removed from V and 4 bases from J, the gap between germline ends came to 15 bases. In germline, CDR1 is DFQATT, CDR2 SNEGSKA (reference sequence). CDR3 sequence: CSARDWAIRSTEAFF. The CDR3 DNA reads as TGCAGTGCTAGAGATTGGGCAATCCGCAGCACTGAAGCTTTCTTT.

The gene calls are TRBV5-8 and TRBJ2-3; 9 bases line up with TRBD1. Trimming cost V 4 bases and J 1 base; bases outside gene matches: 4. The germline V gene has CDR1 SGHTS and CDR2 YDEGEE. This CDR3 spans 15 amino acids. The DNA of the CDR3 is TGTGCCAGCAGCAAGGGACAGGGCGGCACAGATACGCAGTATTTT. It translates to CASSKGQGGTDTQYF. The full variable domain, rest sourced from reference TRBV5-8 and TRBJ2-3, is EAGVTQSPTHLIKTRGQQATLRCSPISGHTSVYWYQQALGLGLQFLLWYDEGEERNRGNFPPRFSGRQFPNYSSELNVNALELEDSALYLCASSKGQGGTDTQYFGPGTRLTVL.

This clonotype was seen ten or more times. The chain couples TRBV4-1 to TRBJ2-7; D assignment may be TRBD1 or TRBD2 (5 bases each). The V gene's germline CDR1 is MGHRA and CDR2 YSYEKL. The CDR3 is made up of 15 amino acids. Trimming removed 0 bases from V and 4 bases from J, with 13 bases in between. The CDR3 is CASSQEPGLIYEQYF. The CDR3 nucleotides are TGCGCCAGCAGCCAAGAACCGGGGCTCATATACGAGCAGTACTTC.

The chain employs TRBV20-1 and TRBJ2-3; D is perhaps TRBD1 (6 bases). Germline CDR1 and CDR2: DFQATT and SNEGSKA (reference sequence). The V end lost 3 bases, the J end lost 2 bases, and 15 bases lay between the germline ends. This CDR3 has 15 residues. CDR3 region: CSARKPGEHTDTQYF. The CDR3 DNA reads TGCAGTGCTAGGAAGCCAGGGGAGCACACAGATACGCAGTATTTT.

This clonotype was found a few times. In DNA form, the CDR3 reads TGTGCCAGCAGCCCGTCAGCGCGGCTCGACGAGCAGTACTTC. This encodes CASSPSARLDEQYF. The rearrangement joins TRBV11-2 to TRBJ2-7; D unresolved. CDR3 length: 14 residues. Deletions cut 5 bases from V and 5 bases from J, with 16 bases between. CDR1 and CDR2 (germline): SGHAT, FQNNGV.

This chain connects TRBV6-5 to TRBJ1-4, with D possibly being TRBD1 (5 bases). The germline gives CDR1 MNHEY, CDR2 SVGAGI. The CDR3 has 14 amino acids. With 8 bases removed from V and 3 bases from J, the gap between germline ends came to 13 bases. The CDR3 DNA sequence: TGTGCCAGCGCTACGGGGGGGGCTAATGAAAAACTGTTTTTT. This encodes CASATGGANEKLFF.

This clonotype was seen a few times. The rearrangement uses TRBV5-6 and TRBJ2-7; a possible D gene is TRBD2 (5 bases). CDR1 and CDR2 from the germline V gene are SGHDT and YYEEEE. V was pared by 3 bases and J by 2 bases, with 12 bases between. The CDR3 extends over 14 amino acids. CDR3 region: CASSSGYNAYEQYF. The DNA for the CDR3 is TGTGCCAGCAGCTCGGGATACAACGCCTACGAGCAGTACTTC.